This T cell receptor beta chain was captured by sequencing in a study of blood T cell repertoires in COVID-19. Study overall: The United States, Italy and Spain were the sources of the acute and convalescent COVID-19 samples.

Germline V gene data show CDR1 as MDHEN and CDR2 as SYDVKM. The CDR3 covers 18 residues. J was trimmed by 0 bases and V by 5 bases; bases with no gene match: 13. Authors' methods: Estimated nucleated cell counts came from reference gene primer amplification. This table comes from immunoSEQ multiplex PCR, and its TCRdb copy is limited to in-frame clones, with some not included. Clone size and V and J calls were adopted from that table, with D and trimming inferred from the DNA. The sample gives fewer than 90,000 clones, approximately 91% of which show up once; around 6.6% is in the top ten. The material sequenced was peripheral blood. The V and J genes are TRBV28 and TRBJ2-7; 10 bases map to TRBD2. The source is a man between 65 and 85 years old with acute or convalescent COVID-19. The CDR3 protein is CASSPHLGSGGISYEQYF. The CDR3 DNA reads as TGTGCCAGCAGTCCCCATTTGGGTAGCGGGGGGATCTCCTACGAGCAGTACTTC.